The 31 T cell receptor beta chains reported below all come from one sample, sequenced in a study of PD-L1 blockade in urothelial cancer. Indicated time point: pretreatment peripheral blood. The data were produced by immunoSEQ multiplex PCR, yet TCRdb's version contains in-frame clones alone and is incomplete. The sample consists of 85,000 to 95,000 clones, 90% of them appearing once. The sequences come from PBMCs, collected around atezolizumab (anti-PD-L1) treatment. The receptors originated from a man aged 55 to 70 with urothelial cancer.

DNA of the CDR3: TGCGCCAGCAGCCAAGATCGACTAGTCGCTGGGAATGAGCAGTTCTTC. Its translation is CASSQDRLVAGNEQFF. The rearrangement uses TRBV4-3 and TRBJ2-1, with a weak D call TRBD2 (6 bases). V was trimmed by 0 bases and J by 7 bases, leaving 16 bases between them. The CDR3 loop spans 16 amino acids. Germline V CDR1 and CDR2: LGHNA, YSLEER.

The V gene is TRBV4-2, the J gene TRBJ2-5, with 10 nucleotides matching TRBD2. Trimming removed 1 base from V and 1 base from J; junction bases left unmatched: 3. Germline CDR1 and CDR2: LGHNA and YNFKEQ. CDR3 size: 16 residues. The CDR3 protein is CASSQAQREGQETQYF. Written as DNA, the CDR3 is TGTGCCAGCAGCCAAGCCCAGCGGGAGGGCCAAGAGACCCAGTACTTC.

V usage is TRBV7-9 and J usage is TRBJ1-1; 10 positions match TRBD1. Looked up from germline, CDR1 is SEHNR and CDR2 is FQNEAQ (reference sequence). The CDR3 totals 14 residues. The junction had 2 bases not matched to a gene; V was cut back by 3 bases and J by 4 bases. CDR3 nucleotides: TGTGCCAGCAGCTTGACAGGGGGCGGCACTGAAGCTTTCTTT. Its protein product is CASSLTGGGTEAFF.

The chain carries TRBV30 and TRBJ1-5, with D possibly matching TRBD1 (6 bases). Germline assignment: CDR1 GTSNPN and CDR2 SVGIG (reference sequence). This CDR3 has 13 residues. V lost 3 bases, J lost 3 bases, and 9 bases lay in between. DNA for the CDR3: TGTGCCTGGAGCGACAGGAACAATCAGCCCCAGCATTTT. Protein: CAWSDRNNQPQHF.

J is TRBJ2-3 and V is TRBV21-1; the table's D call, TRBD2, has no DNA check behind it. TRBV21-1 is a pseudogene segment. There are 19 residues in the CDR3. CDR3 sequence: CASSKQRKTAGDYTDTQYF. The CDR3 DNA sequence: TGTGCCAGCAGCAAACAAAGGAAGACAGCGGGGGACTACACAGATACGCAGTATTTT.

The rearrangement joins TRBV5-1 to TRBJ2-2, with 11 bases matching TRBD2. This CDR3 is built from 16 residues. Germline CDR1 SGHRS, CDR2 YFSETQ. With V trimmed by 6 bases and J by 4 bases, 8 bases remained unmatched. The CDR3 bases are TGCGCCAGCAAAAAACTAGCGGGGGTTTCCACCGGGGAGCTGTTTTTT. Residues: CASKKLAGVSTGELFF.

The chain links TRBV2 to TRBJ2-5; the match to TRBD2 covers 10 bases. The CDR3 consists of 14 residues. Unmatched junction bases numbered 2, after V lost 3 bases and J lost 4 bases. Germline V lookup: CDR1 SNHLY, CDR2 FYNNEI. Here the CDR3 reads CASSEERGGETQYF. DNA of the CDR3: TGTGCCAGCAGTGAGGAGCGGGGGGGAGAGACCCAGTACTTC. The full variable domain, in which reference TRBV2 and TRBJ2-5 provide the parts outside the CDR3, is EPEVTQTPSHQVTQMGQEVILRCVPISNHLYFYWYRQILGQKVEFLVSFYNNEISEKSEIFDDQFSVERPDGSNFTLKIRSTKLEDSAMYFCASSEERGGETQYFGPGTRLLVL.

CDR3 DNA sequence: TGTGCCATCAGTGCAGGAGCGGGCGAGACCCAGTACTTC. It translates to CAISAGAGETQYF. The V and J genes are TRBV10-3 and TRBJ2-5; D may be TRBD2 (6 bases). This CDR3 is 13 amino acids long. CDR1 is ENHRY, CDR2 SYGVKD, per germline. Trimming took 4 bases from V and 5 from J, leaving 11 bases between them.

This clone occurred a few times. The V and J genes are TRBV7-2 and TRBJ1-2, with 7 bases aligning to TRBD1. The CDR3 has 14 residues. Germline CDR1 is SGHTA and CDR2 is FQGNSA. Germline trimming cut 4 bases from V and 0 bases from J; bases unmatched to any gene: 2. CDR3 region: CASSSGQANYGYTF. The CDR3 nucleotides are TGTGCCAGCAGCTCCGGACAGGCTAACTATGGCTACACCTTC.

The rearrangement links TRBV10-1 to TRBJ2-3; no firm D call. Trimming removed 3 bases from V and 1 base from J, with 8 bases in between. The CDR3 covers 14 residues. The V gene's germline CDR1 is WNHNN and CDR2 SYGVQD (reference sequence). CDR3 loop: CASSDARGTDTQYF. CDR3 in DNA: TGCGCCAGCAGTGATGCCCGCGGCACAGATACGCAGTATTTT.

V and J are TRBV13 and TRBJ2-1; 12 bases agree with TRBD2. This CDR3 has 17 residues. The V gene's germline CDR1 is PRHDT and CDR2 FYEKMQ (reference sequence). Trimming removed 2 bases from V and 9 bases from J; junction bases left unmatched: 11. CDR3 sequence (DNA): TGTGCCAGCAGCTTATCCATAGGACTAGCGGGAACTAGTGAGCAGTTCTTC. It codes for CASSLSIGLAGTSEQFF.

The chain combines TRBV6-1 with TRBJ2-3, with 10 bases fitting TRBD2. The CDR3 loop spans 16 amino acids. In germline, CDR1 is MNHNS, CDR2 SASEGT. V shed 0 bases, J shed 10 bases, and the junction held 10 bases outside the gene matches. For the CDR3, the DNA is TGTGCCAGCAGTGAAGCCAGTCGGACTAGCGGCGCCCCGCAGTATTTT. It encodes CASSEASRTSGAPQYF.

The chain combines TRBV5-1 with TRBJ2-5; TRBD1 agrees at 7 bases. CDR1 is SGHRS and CDR2 is YFSETQ in the germline V gene. This CDR3 comprises 15 residues. J was trimmed by 8 bases and V by 4 bases; bases with no gene match: 14. The CDR3 loop reads CASSAGTDQAVTQYF. The CDR3 DNA follows: TGCGCCAGCAGCGCCGGGACAGACCAGGCAGTAACCCAGTACTTC.

V is TRBV11-3 and J is TRBJ2-1, with 7 bases fitting TRBD2. The length of the CDR3 is 13 residues. Unmatched junction bases numbered 4, after V lost 5 bases and J lost 6 bases. Germline CDR1 SGHNT, CDR2 YENEEA. In nucleotides, the CDR3 is TGTGCCAGCAGCCGGAGCGGGATCAATGAGCAGTTCTTC. Encoded protein: CASSRSGINEQFF.

V and J are TRBV4-2 and TRBJ2-7; D gene ambiguous. Germline V gives CDR1 LGHNA, CDR2 YNFKEQ. The V end lost 1 base, the J end lost 6 bases, and 19 bases lay between the germline ends. The CDR3 is 16 amino acids. The chain's CDR3 is CASSQGSGQSRREQYF. The CDR3, as DNA: TGTGCCAGCAGCCAAGGGTCAGGCCAGTCACGGCGCGAGCAGTACTTC.

This chain uses TRBV20-1 with TRBJ1-2, with 7 bases identical to TRBD1. The CDR3 spans 10 residues. V shed 5 bases and J 14 bases; nucleotides not matched to a gene: 8. The germline CDR1 and CDR2 sequences are DFQATT and SNEGSKA (reference sequence). The CDR3 protein is CSAEGQRWTF. The CDR3 nucleotides are TGCAGTGCTGAGGGACAGAGATGGACCTTC.

J is TRBJ2-7 and V is TRBV6-1; TRBD1 matches 9 bases. Trimming took 7 bases from V and 4 from J; bases not matched to a gene: 8. Germline V CDR1 and CDR2: MNHNS, SASEGT. The CDR3 covers 14 residues. CDR3 nucleotides: TGTGCCAGCAACTCCGGGACAGGGTCTTACGAGCAGTACTTC. Its protein product is CASNSGTGSYEQYF.

This rearrangement joins TRBV5-1 to TRBJ2-6; D uncertain. V was trimmed by 6 bases and J by 0 bases, leaving 7 bases between them. Germline CDR1 and CDR2: SGHRS and YFSETQ. This CDR3 contains 14 residues. CDR3 DNA sequence: TGCGCCAGCAAAAGGAGCTCTGGGGCCAACGTCCTGACTTTC. It is translated as CASKRSSGANVLTF.

J is TRBJ1-5 and V is TRBV6-6; D gene unclear. V lost 9 bases to trimming and J lost 6 bases, with 15 bases between them. Germline V gene sequence: CDR1 MNHNY, CDR2 SVGAGI (reference sequence). The CDR3 runs to 13 residues. CDR3 region: CASAGDAGQPQHF. DNA for the CDR3: TGTGCCAGTGCTGGCGACGCAGGTCAGCCCCAGCATTTT.

V gene TRBV5-4 combines with J gene TRBJ1-1; a weak D match, TRBD1 (5 bases). The CDR3 totals 14 residues. Germline V lookup: CDR1 SGHNT, CDR2 YYREEE (reference sequence). Trimming cost V 0 bases and J 1 base, with 7 bases left between them. CDR3 region: CASSLVQGNTEAFF. The CDR3 coding sequence is TGTGCCAGCAGCTTGGTCCAGGGGAACACTGAAGCTTTCTTT.

This chain joins TRBV7-9 and TRBJ2-3, with 7 nucleotides matching TRBD1. Germline V gene lookup returns CDR1 SEHNR and CDR2 FQNEAQ (reference sequence). The ends lost 1 base at V and 4 bases at J; junction bases unmatched: 5. This CDR3 contains 15 residues. The CDR3 is CASSLGDSVADTQYF. The CDR3, as DNA: TGTGCCAGCAGCTTAGGGGACAGCGTGGCAGATACGCAGTATTTT.

The V gene is TRBV4-1, the J gene TRBJ2-2; 7 bases are a match to TRBD1. Per the germline V gene, CDR1 is MGHRA and CDR2 is YSYEKL. The CDR3 runs to 14 residues. The V gene end was trimmed by 6 bases and the J gene end by 1 base; junction bases not matched to a gene: 2. CDR3 sequence (DNA): TGCGCCAGCAGTCGGACAGGGAACACCGGGGAGCTGTTTTTT. This sequence encodes CASSRTGNTGELFF.

The sample holds one count of this clone. The chain has TRBV11-2 and TRBJ2-3; 14 bases line up with TRBD2. Unmatched junction bases numbered 4, after V lost 5 bases and J lost 6 bases. The CDR3 contains 15 residues. The germline gives CDR1 SGHAT, CDR2 FQNNGV. The CDR3 sequence: CASSRTSGGSDTQYF. The CDR3 DNA reads TGTGCCAGCAGCCGGACTAGCGGGGGGTCGGATACGCAGTATTTT.

This clone was recorded only once. The rearrangement joins TRBV9 to TRBJ1-3; maybe TRBD1 (6 bases). The germline V gene encodes CDR1 SGDLS and CDR2 YYNGEE. Trimming pared 0 bases from V and 2 bases from J, leaving 12 bases between. The CDR3 is 16 residues long. CDR3 in DNA: TGTGCCAGCAGCGTAGCCCAGGGGAAAGCTGGAAACACCATATATTTT. This encodes CASSVAQGKAGNTIYF.

V is TRBV5-6 and J is TRBJ2-1, with D perhaps matching TRBD2 (6 bases). This CDR3 has 15 residues. V lost 2 bases, J lost 5 bases, and 14 bases lay in between. The germline gives CDR1 SGHDT, CDR2 YYEEEE. In DNA form, the CDR3 reads TGTGCCAGCAGCTTAAGTGGGAGGAACAACAATGAGCAGTTCTTC. It codes for CASSLSGRNNNEQFF.

The chain carries TRBV6-6 and TRBJ1-2, with D possibly TRBD1 on 6 matching bases. This CDR3 region has 14 residues. V was trimmed by 0 bases and J by 13 bases, leaving 18 bases between them. Germline CDR1 MNHNY, CDR2 SVGAGI (reference sequence). CDR3 sequence reads: CASSYSAQGAFPTF. DNA for the CDR3: TGTGCCAGCAGTTACTCGGCACAGGGCGCGTTTCCCACCTTC.

The chain has TRBV10-1 and TRBJ2-7; D perhaps matches TRBD2 (5 bases). With 4 bases removed from V and 6 bases from J, the gap between germline ends came to 13 bases. Germline lookup yields CDR1 WNHNN and CDR2 SYGVQD (reference sequence). The CDR3 extends over 13 amino acids. CDR3 nucleotides: TGCGCCAGCAGTGTGGGGAGACTAAGCGAGCAGTACTTC. Translating it yields CASSVGRLSEQYF.

This clone appeared a single time. The V and J genes are TRBV7-3 and TRBJ1-5; 7 bases match TRBD1. The CDR3 spans 15 residues. Germline V CDR1 and CDR2: SGHTA, FQGTGA. Germline trimming cut 4 bases from V and 7 bases from J; bases unmatched to any gene: 10. CDR3 sequence (DNA): TGTGCCAGCAGCTCCCCTGACAGGGAGGACCAGCCCCAGCATTTT. It is translated as CASSSPDREDQPQHF.

The gene calls are TRBV18 and TRBJ1-6, with TRBD1 matching over 10 bases. With 1 base clipped from V and 8 bases from J, the junction kept 2 bases outside the gene matches. Germline loops: CDR1 KGHSH, CDR2 LQKENI. The CDR3 has 15 amino acids. The CDR3 coding sequence is TGTGCCAGCTCACCACAAGGACAGGGGGATTCACCCCTCCACTTT. Protein: CASSPQGQGDSPLHF.

The rearrangement links TRBV7-9 to TRBJ2-3; 9 nucleotides agree with TRBD1. The germline gives CDR1 SEHNR, CDR2 FQNEAQ (reference sequence). The CDR3 runs to 14 residues. V shed 6 bases and J 2 bases; nucleotides not matched to a gene: 3. In DNA form, the CDR3 reads TGTGCCAGCAGGGGACAGGGTTTCACAGATACGCAGTATTTT. It is translated as CASRGQGFTDTQYF.

The chain is built from TRBV6-5 and TRBJ2-5; weak D call: TRBD1 (6 bases). Germline CDR1 and CDR2: MNHEY and SVGAGI. The CDR3 is 15 residues long. Trimming shortened V by 5 bases and J by 4 bases, and 17 bases separated the two germline ends. The CDR3 bases are TGTGCCAGCAGTACTCCGGGACAAGGGGTAGAGACCCAGTACTTC. It yields the protein CASSTPGQGVETQYF.